These T cell receptor beta chains were read from a single sample in a study of preoperative IRX-2 immunotherapy in early breast cancer. The method was immunoSEQ multiplex PCR; TCRdb's version includes in-frame clones alone and lacks a portion of them. Of approximately 38,000 clones detected, roughly 82% appear once; the ten largest clones hold about 1.5%. The sequences come from lymph node tissue, collected after IRX-2 immunotherapy. The receptors shown here come from a human donor with breast cancer. Each CDR3 is given with its conserved first and last residue. Clone size is not always given. Where it is, it says once, few, many or a class for expanded clones.

clone_size: -
v_call: TRBV19
cdr3_aa: CASRGLAGNTYEQYF

clone_size: -
v_call: TRBV6-8
cdr3_aa: CASLNRRQDPSNQPQHF

clone_size: -
v_call: TRBV19
cdr3_aa: CASSPQDRGGFYEQYF

clone_size: -
v_call: TRBV19
cdr3_aa: CASSIDALTREFRTDTQYF

clone_size: few
v_call: TRBV19
cdr3_aa: CASSIGQGGSGANVLTF

clone_size: -
v_call: TRBV6-8
cdr3_aa: CASSRGGGYEQYF

clone_size: -
v_call: TRBV6-8
cdr3_aa: CASSDNRGVTEAFF

clone_size: -
v_call: TRBV6-8
cdr3_aa: CASRFLSGGEGQDNSPLHF

clone_size: -
v_call: TRBV18
cdr3_aa: CASSPQGPSQTKNYGYTF

clone_size: -
v_call: TRBV10-3
cdr3_aa: CAISELDRGAGETQYF

clone_size: -
v_call: TRBV6-8
cdr3_aa: CASRSGTGKNEQYF

clone_size: few
v_call: TRBV6-8
cdr3_aa: CASSYGRASPSEQFF

clone_size: -
v_call: TRBV11-3
cdr3_aa: CASSRTGGSGNTIYF

clone_size: -
v_call: TRBV7-1
cdr3_aa: CASSLGPGLNQETQYF

clone_size: -
v_call: TRBV19
cdr3_aa: CASSIGTGLGFSNQPQHF

clone_size: -
v_call: TRBV2
cdr3_aa: CASRGQGAGTEAFF

clone_size: -
v_call: TRBV19
cdr3_aa: CATLTGGRRTEAFF

clone_size: -
v_call: TRBV6-8
cdr3_aa: CASSPRWTEAFF

clone_size: -
v_call: TRBV28
cdr3_aa: CASSLLTGLNVQYF

clone_size: once
v_call: TRBV6-8
cdr3_aa: CAISRQGTGANVLTF

clone_size: -
v_call: TRBV11-3
cdr3_aa: CASSRDSRTDTQYF

clone_size: -
v_call: TRBV5-1
cdr3_aa: CASSFTDPGGGYTF

clone_size: -
v_call: TRBV15
cdr3_aa: CATSRDLTLGNTIYF

clone_size: -
v_call: TRBV6-8
cdr3_aa: CASTLGATTEAFF